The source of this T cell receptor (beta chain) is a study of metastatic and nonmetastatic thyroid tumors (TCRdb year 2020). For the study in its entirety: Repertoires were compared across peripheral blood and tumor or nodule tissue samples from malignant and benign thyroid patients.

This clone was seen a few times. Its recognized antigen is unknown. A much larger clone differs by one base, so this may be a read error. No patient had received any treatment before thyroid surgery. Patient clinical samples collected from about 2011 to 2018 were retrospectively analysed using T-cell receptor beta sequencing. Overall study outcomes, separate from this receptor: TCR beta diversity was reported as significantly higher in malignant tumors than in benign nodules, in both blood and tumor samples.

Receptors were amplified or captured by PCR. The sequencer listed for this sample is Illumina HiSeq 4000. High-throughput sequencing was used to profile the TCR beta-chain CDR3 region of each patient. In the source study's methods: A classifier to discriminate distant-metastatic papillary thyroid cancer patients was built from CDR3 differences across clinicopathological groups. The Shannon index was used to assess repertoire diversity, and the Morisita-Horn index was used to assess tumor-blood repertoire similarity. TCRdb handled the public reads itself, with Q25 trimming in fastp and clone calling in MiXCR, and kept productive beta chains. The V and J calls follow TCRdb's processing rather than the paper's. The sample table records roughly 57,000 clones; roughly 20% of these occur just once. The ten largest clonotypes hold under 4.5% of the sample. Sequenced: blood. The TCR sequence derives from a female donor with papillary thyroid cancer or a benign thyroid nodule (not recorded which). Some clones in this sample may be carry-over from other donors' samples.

The nucleotide sequence is TGTGCCAGCAGCTGGGCTAGCGGGAGGGACACATATACGCAGTATTTT. This sequence encodes CASSWASGRDTYTQYF. The chain employs TRBV5-4 and TRBJ2-3, and 12 junction bases match TRBD2. The germline V gene (reference sequence) provides CDR1 SGHNT and CDR2 YYREEE. Measured from the cysteine to the phenylalanine, the CDR3 is 16 residues long. Kept here is only the CDR3 DNA, which spans 48 bases and is read in frame from base 1.